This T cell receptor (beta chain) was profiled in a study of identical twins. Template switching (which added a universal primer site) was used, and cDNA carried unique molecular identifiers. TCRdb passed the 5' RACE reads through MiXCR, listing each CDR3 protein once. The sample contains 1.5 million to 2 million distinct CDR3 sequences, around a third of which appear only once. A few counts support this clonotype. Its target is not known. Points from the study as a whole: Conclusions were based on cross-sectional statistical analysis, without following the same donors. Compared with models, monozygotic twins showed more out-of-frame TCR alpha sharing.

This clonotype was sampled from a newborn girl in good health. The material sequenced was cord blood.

The CDR3 DNA is TGTGCCAGCAGCCTAGGACAGGGAGGCTCCTATAATTCACCCCTCCACTTT. Translation gives CASSLGQGGSYNSPLHF. The V gene is TRBV7-2, the J gene TRBJ1-6; 8 nucleotides align to TRBD1. The CDR3 is 17 residues long. V lost 5 bases, J lost 0 bases, and 6 bases stayed unmatched. CDR1 and CDR2 from the germline V gene are SGHTA and FQGNSA. Supplemented by reference TRBV7-2 and TRBJ1-6, the full variable domain reads GAGVSQSPSNKVTEKGKDVELRCDPISGHTALYWYRQSLGQGLEFLIYFQGNSAPDKSGLPSDRFSAERTGGSVSTLTIQRTQQEDSAVYLCASSLGQGGSYNSPLHFGNGTRLTVT.